The 17 T cell receptor beta chains reported below all come from one sample, sequenced in a study of T-cell reconstitution after alpha-beta-depleted transplantation in children. Construction of the TCRbeta library involved unique molecular identifiers. TCRdb re-called the PCR reads through MiXCR, storing one row per CDR3 protein. The data contain around 180,000 distinct CDR3 sequences, around 10% of them singletons. The sample was PBMCs, taken before TCRalphabeta/CD19-depleted stem cell transplant. The receptors shown here come from a boy under 10 years old with acute myeloid leukemia, due to receive a stem cell transplant.

Notes on this clonotype: A junction boundary mismatches the germline segment, possibly from a read error. The V call is TRBV12-3 or TRBV12-4, the J call TRBJ2-3; TRBD2 agrees at 13 bases. This CDR3 is built from 18 residues. DNA of the CDR3: TGTGCCAGCTGTTTGCGACTAGCGGGGGGCCTGGATGGAGATACGCAGTATTTT. Translation: CASCLRLAGGLDGDTQYF.

This clonotype has at least ten counts. The chain uses TRBV7-2 and TRBJ2-3, with D maybe TRBD2 (5 bases). Trimming removed 2 bases from V and 3 bases from J, with 9 bases in between. This CDR3 is built from 14 residues. The germline CDR1 and CDR2 sequences are SGHTA and FQGNSA. The CDR3 coding sequence is TGTGCCAGCAGCTTACCTCCGGGGACAGATACGCAGTATTTT. It encodes CASSLPPGTDTQYF.

Concerning this clonotype: Since a much larger clone is just one base distant, this may be a read error. The genes are TRBV7-8 and TRBJ1-2, with D perhaps TRBD1 (5 bases). CDR1 and CDR2 (germline): SGHVS, FQNEAQ. Trimming stripped 5 bases from V and 12 bases from J, with 16 bases between. The CDR3 sequence is 12 residues long. Here the CDR3 DNA reads TGTGCCAGCAGCGACTACAGGAAAGGCGACACCTTC. Translated: CASSDYRKGDTF.

This clonotype was seen many times. This chain links TRBV20-1 with TRBJ1-1; 9 positions match TRBD1. The CDR3 runs 15 residues. Germline lookup yields CDR1 DFQATT and CDR2 SNEGSKA (reference sequence). With 3 bases clipped from V and 4 bases from J, the junction kept 9 bases outside the gene matches. The CDR3 protein is CSASLDRTGATEAFF. CDR3 nucleotide sequence: TGCAGTGCTAGTCTGGACCGGACAGGGGCCACTGAAGCTTTCTTT.

J is TRBJ2-5 and V is TRBV23-1; D may be TRBD2 (5 bases). TRBV23-1 is given ORF status, its function remaining uncertain. This CDR3 contains 13 residues. V was trimmed by 2 bases and J by 5 bases, leaving 9 bases between them. The CDR3 DNA reads TGCGCCAGCAGTCAACTCCCGGGGGAGACCCAGTACTTC. It specifies CASSQLPGETQYF.

This clonotype was detected many times. V is TRBV10-3 and J is TRBJ1-2; TRBD1 matches 10 bases. The V gene end was trimmed by 6 bases and the J gene end by 3 bases; junction bases not matched to a gene: 4. CDR1 is ENHRY and CDR2 is SYGVKD in the germline V gene. This CDR3 contains 14 residues. This CDR3 is CAIRAGTGDYGYTF. CDR3 bases: TGTGCCATCAGGGCCGGGACAGGGGACTATGGCTACACCTTC.

This clonotype was observed at least ten times. The genes are TRBV7-9 and TRBJ2-3; D unclear. V gave up 5 bases and J gave up 4 bases, with 10 bases separating them. The CDR3 runs 13 residues. Germline values: CDR1 SEHNR, CDR2 FQNEAQ (reference sequence). The CDR3 sequence is CASSPVSSDTQYF. The DNA for the CDR3 is TGTGCCAGCAGCCCCGTAAGCTCAGATACGCAGTATTTT. The entire variable domain, with the rest obtained from reference TRBV7-9 and TRBJ2-3, is as follows: DTGVSQNPRHKITKRGQNVTFRCDPISEHNRLYWYRQTLGQGPEFLTYFQNEAQLEKSRLLSDRFSAERPKGSFSTLEIQRTEQGDSAMYLCASSPVSSDTQYFGPGTRLTVL.

This clonotype showed up many times. V and J are TRBV5-1 and TRBJ2-1; D is ambiguous. The CDR3 runs 14 residues. In germline, CDR1 is SGHRS, CDR2 YFSETQ. The germline V and J ends were trimmed by 0 bases and 9 bases, with 13 bases remaining between them. CDR3 region: CASSLDAYDIEQFF. CDR3 coding DNA: TGCGCCAGCAGCTTGGATGCCTACGACATTGAGCAGTTCTTC.

This clonotype was seen many times. The genes are TRBV20-1 and TRBJ2-1; 9 nucleotides agree with TRBD2. V shed 7 bases and J 0 bases; nucleotides not matched to a gene: 4. The CDR3 is 14 residues long. Germline V gene sequence: CDR1 DFQATT, CDR2 SNEGSKA (reference sequence). CDR3 sequence: CSVSREGSYNEQFF. In nucleotides, the CDR3 is TGCAGTGTTTCGCGGGAGGGCTCCTACAATGAGCAGTTCTTC.

This clonotype was seen at least ten times. The genes are TRBV20-1 and TRBJ2-2; 9 bases match TRBD2. In germline, CDR1 is DFQATT, CDR2 SNEGSKA (reference sequence). Trimming at V came to 5 bases and at J to 5 bases, leaving 9 bases not matched to a gene. There are 15 residues in the CDR3. CDR3: CSAPNSGRYTGELFF. CDR3 DNA: TGCAGTGCTCCGAATAGCGGGAGATATACCGGGGAGCTGTTTTTT.

The sample holds many counts of this clonotype. The V call is TRBV6-1, the J call TRBJ2-1, with TRBD2 matching 8 bases. The length of the CDR3 is 16 residues. Germline CDR1 MNHNS, CDR2 SASEGT. Losses at the gene ends were 4 bases for V and 1 base for J; bases not matched to a gene: 6. CDR3 residues: CASSGGLGWSYNEQFF. Here the CDR3 DNA reads TGTGCCAGCAGTGGGGGACTAGGTTGGTCCTACAATGAGCAGTTCTTC.

This chain joins TRBV2 and TRBJ2-4; D possibly matches TRBD1 or TRBD2 (6 bases each). V was cut by 11 bases and J by 0 bases, with 11 bases left in between. Germline loops: CDR1 SNHLY, CDR2 FYNNEI. The CDR3 totals 13 residues. The CDR3 reads CAGGQLAKNIQYF. The CDR3 DNA is TGTGCCGGGGGGCAGCTAGCCAAAAACATTCAGTACTTC.

The sample holds many counts of this clonotype. V is TRBV12-3 or TRBV12-4 and J is TRBJ2-6; no reliable D call. Trimming cost V 6 bases and J 2 bases, with 5 bases left between them. This CDR3 spans 13 amino acids. For the CDR3, the DNA is TGTGCCAGCAGCCAGGCTGGGGCCAACGTCCTGACTTTC. This codes for CASSQAGANVLTF.

In this sample, this clonotype turned up many times. V is TRBV7-9 and J is TRBJ2-5; the D gene is possibly TRBD2 (5 bases). V lost 5 bases and J lost 1, with 17 bases in between. The germline CDR1 and CDR2 sequences are SEHNR and FQNEAQ (reference sequence). This CDR3 is 16 amino acids long. The CDR3 protein is CASSPRGSGFQETQYF. As DNA, the CDR3 is TGTGCCAGCAGCCCCCGGGGAAGCGGCTTCCAAGAGACCCAGTACTTC.

In its sample, this clonotype was seen many times. V gene TRBV20-1 combines with J gene TRBJ2-1, with 10 bases aligning to TRBD1. The CDR3 length is 15 residues. In germline, CDR1 is DFQATT, CDR2 SNEGSKA (reference sequence). V shed 1 base and J 6 bases; nucleotides not matched to a gene: 6. The CDR3 bases are TGCAGTGCTAGAGTTTGGGACAGGGGCGGCAATGAGCAGTTCTTC. This translates into CSARVWDRGGNEQFF.

This clonotype was detected many times. The V call is TRBV7-9, the J call TRBJ1-1; D gene uncertain. Germline values: CDR1 SEHNR, CDR2 FQNEAQ (reference sequence). The CDR3 has 12 residues. Trimming left V 1 base short and J 6 bases short, with 6 bases between. The CDR3 nucleotides are TGTGCCAGCAGCTTAGGGTACGCTGAAGCTTTCTTT. As protein: CASSLGYAEAFF.

This clonotype was seen many times. This sequence joins TRBV28 and TRBJ2-7, with TRBD2 matching over 9 bases. The CDR3 totals 20 residues. CDR1 is MDHEN, CDR2 SYDVKM, per germline. V lost 4 bases and J lost 7; bases outside the gene matches: 26. This CDR3 is CASSSPLSRVAGVKWGEQYF. In DNA form, the CDR3 reads TGTGCCAGCAGTTCCCCGCTCAGTCGGGTAGCGGGAGTTAAATGGGGTGAGCAGTACTTC.